This section outlines one T cell receptor (beta chain) sequence together with its context. This sample was taken from a study of blood T cell repertoires in COVID-19. Study at large: PBMCs, B-cell-depleted T cells, or T cells provided the cDNA or gDNA that made up the material.

Some clones are missing from TCRdb's copy, which holds only in-frame ones; the method was immunoSEQ multiplex PCR. The data show 400,000 to 450,000 clones, approximately 90% seen once. This TCR was recovered from a young man with COVID-19, enrolled during active disease. The specimen was peripheral blood.

CDR3 sequence: CASSLGHFGTGSTDTQYF. Here the CDR3 DNA reads TGTGCCAGCAGCTTAGGGCATTTCGGGACAGGGTCGACAGATACGCAGTATTTT. This chain links TRBV11-3 with TRBJ2-3, with 9 bases identical to TRBD1. V shed 1 base, J shed 3 bases, and the junction held 11 bases outside the gene matches. Germline V gene lookup returns CDR1 SGHNT and CDR2 YENEEA. There are 18 residues in the CDR3.